This note documents a single T cell receptor (beta chain) sequence. This sample's TCRbeta library carried unique molecular identifier barcodes. TCRdb ran MiXCR on the PCR reads and lists one entry per CDR3 protein. Counted here are 55,000 to 90,000 distinct CDR3 sequences, around 4.7% occurring once; the ten biggest clones make up about 19%. These data come from a study of T-cell reconstitution after alpha-beta-depleted transplantation in children. Germline loops: CDR1 LNHDA, CDR2 SQIVND (reference sequence). The CDR3 length is 13 residues. Trimming removed 8 bases at V and 0 bases at J, with 7 bases between.

The starting material was PBMCs, mostly from graft donor cells, obtained 180 days after TCRalphabeta/CD19-depleted stem cell transplant. The chain links TRBV19 to TRBJ2-2; D not certain. The sequence was obtained from a boy under two years old who had a stem cell transplant for acute myeloid leukemia, so the T cells may come from the graft donor. In DNA, the CDR3 is TGTGCCAGTTTACAAACGAACACCGGGGAGCTGTTTTTT. Protein: CASLQTNTGELFF.